The rows below give T cell receptor beta chains drawn from one sample of a study of shared clonotypes between healthy human individuals. Produced via immunoSEQ multiplex PCR; TCRdb's table is partial and in-frame only. Counted here are about 2.2 million clones, just under 95% occurring once; the ten biggest clones make up around 1.7%. Sample: naive CD8+ T cells from PBMCs. The receptors come from a man aged 18 to 35 in good health. Some clones in this sample may be carry-over from other donors' samples. Both conserved end residues are part of each CDR3. Each record gives: V gene, clone size, D gene, J gene, CDR3 DNA, CDR3 protein. A D gene is named only where the DNA matches it firmly. Size is stated for part of the rows, as once, few or many counts, or as a class when the clone is expanded.

v_call: TRBV27
clone_size: -
d_call: -
j_call: TRBJ2-7
cdr3_nt: TGTGCCAGCAGTTTATTCCCCCCCCCAGACGGCTACGAGCAGTACTTC
cdr3_aa: CASSLFPPPDGYEQYF

v_call: TRBV9
clone_size: -
d_call: TRBD2
j_call: TRBJ2-2
cdr3_nt: TGTGCCAGCAGCGATACCGGGACTAGCGGGAGGGCCTACACCGGGGAGCTGTTTTTT
cdr3_aa: CASSDTGTSGRAYTGELFF

v_call: TRBV5-6
clone_size: -
d_call: -
j_call: TRBJ1-1
cdr3_nt: TGTGCCAGCAGCTGGGGGGTGGGTGGCACTGAAGCTTTCTTT
cdr3_aa: CASSWGVGGTEAFF

v_call: TRBV13
clone_size: -
d_call: -
j_call: TRBJ1-2
cdr3_nt: TGTGCCAGCAGCTTAGTCTCAGGGAAGGGCTACACCTTC
cdr3_aa: CASSLVSGKGYTF

v_call: TRBV15
clone_size: once
d_call: -
j_call: TRBJ2-3
cdr3_nt: TGTGCCACCAGCTCGGGGACAGGGCAGTTACCTAGCGGGAACTGCACAGATACGCAGTATTTT
cdr3_aa: CATSSGTGQLPSGNCTDTQYF

v_call: TRBV2
clone_size: -
d_call: -
j_call: TRBJ2-2
cdr3_nt: TGTGCCAGCAGGGGGGACATCAGGTGGTCCCCGACGAACACCGGGGAGCTGTTTTTT
cdr3_aa: CASRGDIRWSPTNTGELFF

v_call: TRBV7-9
clone_size: -
d_call: TRBD1
j_call: TRBJ1-1
cdr3_nt: TGTGCCAGCGGCCGCCCCCGTGGACAGGGGTTCATGACTGAAGCTTTCTTT
cdr3_aa: CASGRPRGQGFMTEAFF

v_call: TRBV5-1
clone_size: -
d_call: TRBD1
j_call: TRBJ2-7
cdr3_nt: TGCGCCAGCAGCTTTTTAGCCAGGGGGTTAGACGAGCAGTACTTC
cdr3_aa: CASSFLARGLDEQYF

v_call: TRBV14
clone_size: -
d_call: -
j_call: TRBJ1-1
cdr3_nt: TGTGCCAGCAGCCACCAGGGCTTCACTGAAGCTTTCTTT
cdr3_aa: CASSHQGFTEAFF

v_call: TRBV29-1
clone_size: -
d_call: TRBD1
j_call: TRBJ1-2
cdr3_nt: TGCAGCGCACTAACAGGGGGCTATGGCTACACCTTC
cdr3_aa: CSALTGGYGYTF

v_call: TRBV7-9
clone_size: -
d_call: -
j_call: TRBJ2-5
cdr3_nt: TGTGCCAGCAGCTTGGAACCTAGGGGCCAGTACTTC
cdr3_aa: CASSLEPRGQYF

v_call: TRBV7-9
clone_size: -
d_call: -
j_call: TRBJ2-5
cdr3_nt: TGTGCCAGCAGCCCCCTTTTCGACCAGTACTTC
cdr3_aa: CASSPLFDQYF

v_call: TRBV5-1
clone_size: -
d_call: -
j_call: TRBJ1-2
cdr3_nt: TGCGCCAGCACCTCCGGTGGCTATGGCTACACCTTC
cdr3_aa: CASTSGGYGYTF

v_call: TRBV19
clone_size: -
d_call: -
j_call: TRBJ2-7
cdr3_nt: TGTGCCAGTAGTATATATGTCGGGGGCGCCGAGCAGTACTTC
cdr3_aa: CASSIYVGGAEQYF

v_call: TRBV19
clone_size: -
d_call: TRBD2
j_call: TRBJ2-7
cdr3_nt: TGTGCCAGTAGAAAAGGACTAGCGGGAGAAGCGGGAGAGCAGTACTTC
cdr3_aa: CASRKGLAGEAGEQYF

v_call: TRBV14
clone_size: -
d_call: -
j_call: TRBJ2-3
cdr3_nt: TGTGCCAGCAGCCAAGGAGGTTCCAGCACAGATACGCAGTATTTT
cdr3_aa: CASSQGGSSTDTQYF

v_call: TRBV19
clone_size: -
d_call: TRBD2
j_call: TRBJ2-1
cdr3_nt: TGTGCCAGTAGTATAGATCGGCTAGCGGGGCTAAGCTCCTACAATGAGCAGTTCTTC
cdr3_aa: CASSIDRLAGLSSYNEQFF

v_call: TRBV5-1
clone_size: -
d_call: TRBD1
j_call: TRBJ2-7
cdr3_nt: TGCGCCAGCAGCTCCGGGACAGGGGTTGAGCAGTACTTC
cdr3_aa: CASSSGTGVEQYF

v_call: TRBV9
clone_size: -
d_call: TRBD2
j_call: TRBJ2-1
cdr3_nt: TGTGCCAGCAGCGTCGATGGGACTAGCGGATACAATGAGCAGTTCTTC
cdr3_aa: CASSVDGTSGYNEQFF

v_call: TRBV29-1
clone_size: -
d_call: -
j_call: TRBJ2-7
cdr3_nt: TGCAGCGCCCTTCGATCAGGGGACCCCTACGAGCAGTACTTC
cdr3_aa: CSALRSGDPYEQYF

v_call: TRBV7-9
clone_size: -
d_call: -
j_call: TRBJ2-1
cdr3_nt: TGTGCCAGCAGGGGGGCTACGAATGAGCAGTTCTTC
cdr3_aa: CASRGATNEQFF

v_call: TRBV28
clone_size: -
d_call: TRBD1
j_call: TRBJ2-5
cdr3_nt: TGTGCCAGCAGTTTATTGCAGGGGGAGCAAGAGACCCAGTACTTC
cdr3_aa: CASSLLQGEQETQYF

v_call: TRBV7-2
clone_size: -
d_call: TRBD1
j_call: TRBJ2-5
cdr3_nt: TGTGCCAGCAGCTCCGACAGGGTACCCCAAGAGACCCAGTACTTC
cdr3_aa: CASSSDRVPQETQYF

v_call: TRBV4-1
clone_size: few
d_call: -
j_call: TRBJ1-1
cdr3_nt: TGCGCCAGCAGCCAATCTGCAGGGAATGTTGCTGAAGCTTTCTTT
cdr3_aa: CASSQSAGNVAEAFF

v_call: TRBV4-1
clone_size: -
d_call: -
j_call: TRBJ1-5
cdr3_nt: TGCGCCAGCAGCCAAGATACGGCGGGGAGCCAGCCCCAGCATTTT
cdr3_aa: CASSQDTAGSQPQHF

v_call: TRBV4-3
clone_size: -
d_call: TRBD1
j_call: TRBJ1-2
cdr3_nt: TGCGCCAGCAGCCGGGATACCGGGACAGGGGATGATGGCTACACCTTC
cdr3_aa: CASSRDTGTGDDGYTF

v_call: TRBV19
clone_size: -
d_call: -
j_call: TRBJ1-1
cdr3_nt: TGTGCCAGTAGAGAGGGGGGGGAAACTGAAGCTTTCTTT
cdr3_aa: CASREGGETEAFF

v_call: TRBV7-2
clone_size: -
d_call: TRBD1
j_call: TRBJ1-4
cdr3_nt: TGTGCCAGCAGCTTAGTTGGACAGGATGAAAAACTGTTTTTT
cdr3_aa: CASSLVGQDEKLFF

v_call: TRBV21-1
clone_size: few
d_call: -
j_call: TRBJ1-2
cdr3_nt: TGTGCCAGCGGGCGCACCTCGGTCTACACCTTC
cdr3_aa: CASGRTSVYTF

v_call: TRBV7-9
clone_size: -
d_call: TRBD2
j_call: TRBJ2-3
cdr3_nt: TGTGCCAGCAGCTTACCCACAGGACTAGCGGGAGGGCCCGATACGCAGTATTTT
cdr3_aa: CASSLPTGLAGGPDTQYF

v_call: TRBV7-9
clone_size: once
d_call: -
j_call: TRBJ1-3
cdr3_nt: TGTGCCAGCACCCAGACAGGCCTTAGCTCTGGAAACACCATATATTTT
cdr3_aa: CASTQTGLSSGNTIYF

v_call: TRBV29-1
clone_size: -
d_call: -
j_call: TRBJ1-2
cdr3_nt: TGCAGCGTTGTTGGGGGGGGAAACTATGGCTACACCTTC
cdr3_aa: CSVVGGGNYGYTF

v_call: TRBV7-3
clone_size: -
d_call: -
j_call: TRBJ2-1
cdr3_nt: TGTGCCAGCAGCTTAGTTGGCGGGCAGGATGAGCAGTTCTTC
cdr3_aa: CASSLVGGQDEQFF

v_call: TRBV28
clone_size: -
d_call: TRBD2
j_call: TRBJ2-3
cdr3_nt: TGTGCCAGCAGCTACCCGACAGGTCAGCTAGCGGGAGGCACAGATACGCAGTATTTT
cdr3_aa: CASSYPTGQLAGGTDTQYF

v_call: TRBV5-4
clone_size: once
d_call: TRBD1
j_call: TRBJ2-7
cdr3_nt: TGTGCCAGCAGCTTTACAGGGGGCACCTACGAGCAGTACTTC
cdr3_aa: CASSFTGGTYEQYF

v_call: TRBV19
clone_size: -
d_call: -
j_call: TRBJ2-1
cdr3_nt: TGTGCCAGTAGTTACGGGCGTAACTCCTACAATGAGCAGTTCTTC
cdr3_aa: CASSYGRNSYNEQFF

v_call: TRBV4-1
clone_size: -
d_call: -
j_call: TRBJ2-7
cdr3_nt: TGCGCCAGCAGCCAAGAAGCAGGGAGTGTTGTCGGGCAGTACTTC
cdr3_aa: CASSQEAGSVVGQYF

v_call: TRBV5-5
clone_size: -
d_call: -
j_call: TRBJ2-2
cdr3_nt: TGTGCCAGCAGCTCGGACAGTTTTTCCGGGGAGCTGTTTTTT
cdr3_aa: CASSSDSFSGELFF

v_call: TRBV27
clone_size: -
d_call: -
j_call: TRBJ2-7
cdr3_nt: TGTGCCAGCAGTACCCTCCTCGGGGGAAGGAACGAGCAGTACTTC
cdr3_aa: CASSTLLGGRNEQYF

v_call: TRBV9
clone_size: -
d_call: TRBD2
j_call: TRBJ2-7
cdr3_nt: TGTGCCAGCAGCGTAGGGGTGGGACTAACCTACGAGCAGTACTTC
cdr3_aa: CASSVGVGLTYEQYF

v_call: TRBV30
clone_size: -
d_call: TRBD2
j_call: TRBJ2-2
cdr3_nt: TGTGCCCAGCCAGGGACTAGCGGGGTGAACACCGGGGAGCTGTTTTTT
cdr3_aa: CAQPGTSGVNTGELFF

v_call: TRBV9
clone_size: -
d_call: TRBD1
j_call: TRBJ2-1
cdr3_nt: TGTGCCAGCAGCCCGGGGACAGGGAATGAGCAGTTCTTC
cdr3_aa: CASSPGTGNEQFF

v_call: TRBV4-2
clone_size: few
d_call: -
j_call: TRBJ1-5
cdr3_nt: TGTGCCAGCAGCCAAGCCCCTCTGTTGGTTTATAGCAATCAGCCCCAGCATTTT
cdr3_aa: CASSQAPLLVYSNQPQHF

v_call: TRBV7-9
clone_size: -
d_call: -
j_call: TRBJ2-1
cdr3_nt: TGTGCCAGCAGTTCCAGGGAGCTAGCCTACAATGAGCAGTTCTTC
cdr3_aa: CASSSRELAYNEQFF

v_call: TRBV27
clone_size: -
d_call: -
j_call: TRBJ2-7
cdr3_nt: TGTGCCAGCAGTCCCCGACAGCCCCGCGGGGTCGAGCAGTACTTC
cdr3_aa: CASSPRQPRGVEQYF

v_call: TRBV4-2
clone_size: -
d_call: TRBD1
j_call: TRBJ2-6
cdr3_nt: TGTGCCAGCAGCCAGAGGATCGTACAGGGGGCTGCTGGGGCCAACGTCCTGACTTTC
cdr3_aa: CASSQRIVQGAAGANVLTF

v_call: TRBV28
clone_size: -
d_call: -
j_call: TRBJ1-1
cdr3_nt: TGTGCCAGCAGTTCTCGACAGGAGATGAACACTGAAGCTTTCTTT
cdr3_aa: CASSSRQEMNTEAFF

v_call: TRBV6-1
clone_size: -
d_call: -
j_call: TRBJ1-5
cdr3_nt: TGTGCCAGCAAAAACTTTGCGGGGCAGCCCCAGCATTTT
cdr3_aa: CASKNFAGQPQHF

v_call: TRBV6-1
clone_size: -
d_call: -
j_call: TRBJ2-7
cdr3_nt: TGTGCCAGCAGCCCCGACAGGTTCACCTACGAGCAGTACTTC
cdr3_aa: CASSPDRFTYEQYF